Below, 12 T cell receptor beta chains from the same sample are listed, as sequenced in a study of blood T cells in healthy people across ages. Primers used in a second PCR of about 7 to 12 cycles were a sample-barcoded 5' primer and a J-beta primer mix. TCRdb re-called the 5' RACE reads with MiXCR, one entry per CDR3 protein. The repertoire has 750,000 to 950,000 distinct CDR3 sequences, 25% to 30% of them found once; the top ten carry about 3%. The data also belong to a second study, concerning T cells of mothers and their children.

Sample: blood. These receptors all come from a boy between 10 and 17 years old in good health.

This clonotype has a handful of counts. The rearrangement uses TRBV29-1 and TRBJ1-1; 8 bases fit TRBD1. J was trimmed by 13 bases and V by 6 bases; bases with no gene match: 7. The CDR3 has 10 amino acids. Germline CDR1 SQVTM, CDR2 ANQGSEA. The CDR3 is CSVRDRRCFF. Here the CDR3 DNA reads TGCAGCGTCAGGGACAGGCGGTGTTTCTTT.

The chain carries TRBV20-1 and TRBJ1-2; 8 positions agree with TRBD1. The CDR3 is made up of 14 amino acids. From germline, CDR1 is DFQATT and CDR2 SNEGSKA (reference sequence). The trim removed 6 bases at V and 4 bases at J, leaving 10 bases unmatched. As DNA, the CDR3 is TGCAGTGCAAAAAGACAGGGGTCTAGCTATGGCTACACCTTC. Translation gives CSAKRQGSSYGYTF.

This clonotype has a count of ten or more. This chain connects TRBV12-3 or TRBV12-4 to TRBJ2-5; D is possibly TRBD1 (7 bases). Deletions cut 6 bases from V and 2 bases from J, with 13 bases between. There are 14 residues in the CDR3. The DNA for the CDR3 is TGTGCCAGCAGCCCAGGGGGGTATCAAGAGACCCAGTACTTC. It codes for CASSPGGYQETQYF.

Concerning this clonotype: A junction boundary mismatches the germline segment, possibly from a read error. This sequence joins TRBV9 and TRBJ2-2; D may correspond to TRBD1 or TRBD2 (6 bases each). Germline CDR1 SGDLS, CDR2 YYNGEE. CDR3 size: 15 residues. Here the CDR3 reads CASSVGGLNTGEPFF. CDR3 DNA sequence: TGTGCCAGCAGCGTGGGGGGCCTCAACACCGGGGAGCCGTTTTTT.

The chain links TRBV4-2 to TRBJ2-5; D possibly uses TRBD1 or TRBD2 (5 bases each). The last part of the DNA fits TRBJ2-7 better; the J call may be wrong. The germline V gene encodes CDR1 LGHNA and CDR2 YNFKEQ. CDR3 length: 17 amino acids. The CDR3 is CASSQVAVGTGIYEQYF. The CDR3 nucleotides are TGTGCCAGCAGCCAAGTGGCAGTAGGGACGGGGATCTACGAGCAGTACTTC.

This clonotype was detected only a few times. The chain has TRBV15 and TRBJ2-4, with D unclear. Germline CDR1 LNHNV, CDR2 YYDKDF (reference sequence). The length of the CDR3 is 16 residues. Trimming removed 3 bases from V and 7 bases from J, with 19 bases in between. This chain's CDR3 is CATSSYEVARRNIQYF. Written as DNA, the CDR3 is TGTGCCACCAGCAGCTACGAAGTGGCCAGAAGGAACATTCAGTACTTC.

The sample holds a few counts of this clonotype. V usage is TRBV28 and J usage is TRBJ1-2, with D maybe TRBD1 (5 bases). V dropped 5 bases and J dropped 4 bases, with 17 bases sitting between them. The CDR3 is made up of 15 amino acids. In germline, CDR1 is MDHEN, CDR2 SYDVKM. The CDR3 sequence is CASSTPQVQSYGYTF. The DNA of the CDR3 is TGTGCCAGCAGTACTCCACAGGTCCAGTCCTATGGCTACACCTTC.

This chain uses TRBV20-1 with TRBJ2-7, with 7 bases aligning to TRBD2. The length of the CDR3 is 14 residues. Germline V CDR1 and CDR2: DFQATT, SNEGSKA (reference sequence). Trimming took 5 bases from V and 7 from J; bases not matched to a gene: 14. The CDR3 sequence is CSACRLARVEEQYF. As DNA, the CDR3 is TGCAGTGCTTGCCGACTAGCACGAGTTGAAGAGCAGTACTTC.

This clonotype appeared a few times. The chain carries TRBV4-1 and TRBJ2-4; no definite D call. V lost 1 base and J 3 bases, leaving 10 bases between the germline ends. The CDR3 is 15 residues long. Germline values: CDR1 MGHRA, CDR2 YSYEKL. The CDR3 region is CASSQAGTGKNIQYF. The CDR3 DNA sequence: TGCGCCAGCAGCCAAGCAGGAACCGGCAAAAACATTCAGTACTTC.

This clonotype has only a few counts. The chain is built from TRBV4-2 and TRBJ2-5; D unclear. Germline assignment: CDR1 LGHNA and CDR2 YNFKEQ. The CDR3 consists of 14 residues. Trimming pared 1 base from V and 1 base from J, leaving 7 bases between. The CDR3 here is CASSQVLAQETQYF. The CDR3 DNA reads TGTGCCAGCAGCCAAGTGCTGGCCCAAGAGACCCAGTACTTC.

This clonotype was picked up a small number of times. The chain is built from TRBV28 and TRBJ2-3; D perhaps matches TRBD1 (5 bases). The CDR3 covers 15 residues. V was shortened by 5 bases and J by 0 bases, with 12 bases between the two germline ends. The germline CDR1 and CDR2 sequences are MDHEN and SYDVKM. The CDR3 is CASSEWGASTDTQYF. As DNA, the CDR3 is TGTGCCAGCAGTGAGTGGGGCGCTAGCACAGATACGCAGTATTTT.

This chain connects TRBV6-5 to TRBJ2-5, with D perhaps TRBD2 (7 bases). Trimming removed 3 bases from V and 5 bases from J, with 19 bases in between. The CDR3 loop spans 16 amino acids. Germline values: CDR1 MNHEY, CDR2 SVGAGI. The CDR3 loop reads CASSYSWGGALETQYF. The CDR3 DNA sequence: TGTGCCAGCAGTTATTCCTGGGGGGGGGCTTTGGAGACCCAGTACTTC.